Presented here are 21 T cell receptor beta chains from one specimen sequenced in a study of shared clonotypes between healthy human individuals. The table came from immunoSEQ multiplex PCR; TCRdb's copy has only in-frame clones and leaves some out. The sample records some 1,400,000 clones, more than 95% being singletons. Sequences were obtained from naive CD4+ T cells sorted from blood. Subset defined: CD45RA+ positively selected. The receptors derive from a man aged 25-45 years in good health.

V is TRBV7-2 and J is TRBJ2-7, with 7 bases aligning to TRBD2. Looked up from germline, CDR1 is SGHTA and CDR2 is FQGNSA. This CDR3 has 14 residues. J was trimmed by 5 bases and V by 2 bases; bases with no gene match: 6. CDR3 protein: CASSLNGRINEQYF. The CDR3 DNA is TGTGCCAGCAGCTTAAACGGGAGGATCAACGAGCAGTACTTC. The full variable domain, with the rest looked up from reference TRBV7-2 and TRBJ2-7, is GAGVSQSPSNKVTEKGKDVELRCDPISGHTALYWYRQSLGQGLEFLIYFQGNSAPDKSGLPSDRFSAERTGGSVSTLTIQRTQQEDSAVYLCASSLNGRINEQYFGPGTRLTVT.

The V call is TRBV5-6, the J call TRBJ2-1, with 10 bases matching TRBD2. The CDR3 contains 15 residues. CDR1 is SGHDT, CDR2 YYEEEE, per germline. With 5 bases clipped from V and 4 bases from J, the junction kept 6 bases outside the gene matches. The CDR3 is CASRVLAGRYNEQFF. The CDR3 DNA sequence: TGTGCCAGCAGGGTACTAGCGGGACGTTACAATGAGCAGTTCTTC.

CDR3 loop: CASSPVGRAETQYF. The CDR3 coding sequence is TGTGCCAGCAGCCCAGTGGGGAGGGCGGAGACCCAGTACTTC. This chain links TRBV11-2 with TRBJ2-5; the match to TRBD2 covers 7 bases. The CDR3 length is 14 residues. J lost 5 bases, V lost 5 bases, and 8 bases had no gene match. The germline V gene has CDR1 SGHAT and CDR2 FQNNGV.

The chain carries TRBV11-2 and TRBJ2-1; 14 bases are a match to TRBD2. CDR1 is SGHAT, CDR2 FQNNGV, per germline. This CDR3 region has 16 residues. V gave up 2 bases and J gave up 9 bases; unmatched junction bases: 6. CDR3 DNA sequence: TGTGCCAGCAGCTTAAGAGGGACTAGCGGGAGCGGTGAGCAGTTCTTC. Its protein is CASSLRGTSGSGEQFF.

This sequence joins TRBV5-8 and TRBJ2-1; 7 bases are shared with TRBD1. From germline, CDR1 is SGHTS and CDR2 YDEGEE. The CDR3 is 18 residues long. The junction had 21 bases not matched to a gene; V was cut back by 8 bases and J by 4 bases. The chain's CDR3 is CARGTESRVSIRYNEQFF. The CDR3 nucleotides are TGTGCCAGGGGGACAGAGTCAAGGGTATCCATACGTTACAATGAGCAGTTCTTC.

The chain links TRBV5-1 to TRBJ2-1, with a weak D call TRBD2 (5 bases). Germline CDR1 SGHRS, CDR2 YFSETQ. The germline V and J ends were trimmed by 0 bases and 6 bases, with 10 bases remaining between them. This CDR3 spans 14 amino acids. CDR3 residues: CASSLGGDSNEQFF. The CDR3 DNA is TGCGCCAGCAGCTTGGGGGGAGACTCCAATGAGCAGTTCTTC. The whole variable domain, remainder taken from reference TRBV5-1 and TRBJ2-1, is KAGVTQTPRYLIKTRGQQVTLSCSPISGHRSVSWYQQTPGQGLQFLFEYFSETQRNKGNFPGRFSGRQFSNSRSEMNVSTLELGDSALYLCASSLGGDSNEQFFGPGTRLTVL.

This rearrangement joins TRBV30 to TRBJ1-6; 7 bases fit TRBD1. The CDR3 runs to 14 residues. J was trimmed by 6 bases and V by 2 bases; bases with no gene match: 4. Germline CDR1 reads GTSNPN; CDR2 reads SVGIG (reference sequence). The CDR3 region is CAWSSQGINSPLHF. The CDR3 nucleotides read TGTGCCTGGAGTTCACAGGGGATTAATTCACCCCTCCACTTT.

V gene TRBV28 combines with J gene TRBJ2-1, with D unclear. The V gene's germline CDR1 is MDHEN and CDR2 SYDVKM. Trimming removed 4 bases from V and 0 bases from J, with 10 bases in between. The CDR3 length is 15 residues. The CDR3 DNA reads as TGTGCCAGCAGTTCGGGCTGGGCCTCCTACAATGAGCAGTTCTTC. This sequence encodes CASSSGWASYNEQFF.

CDR3 region: CASSFGRLANEQFF. In nucleotides, the CDR3 is TGTGCCAGCAGTTTCGGGAGGTTGGCCAATGAGCAGTTCTTC. The chain joins TRBV28 to TRBJ2-1, with 7 positions matching TRBD2. Germline V gene sequence: CDR1 MDHEN, CDR2 SYDVKM. This CDR3 contains 14 residues. The ends lost 3 bases at V and 6 bases at J; junction bases unmatched: 5.

J is TRBJ1-1 and V is TRBV7-6; possible D gene TRBD1, 5 bases. Germline assignment: CDR1 SGHVS and CDR2 FNYEAQ. The CDR3 has 14 amino acids. V lost 5 bases to trimming and J lost 0 bases, with 10 bases between them. The CDR3 DNA reads as TGTGCCAGCAGCGCGAGACAGATGAACACTGAAGCTTTCTTT. Translated, it gives CASSARQMNTEAFF.

V usage is TRBV15 and J usage is TRBJ1-3, with TRBD1 as a possible D gene (5 bases). Germline V gene lookup returns CDR1 LNHNV and CDR2 YYDKDF (reference sequence). Trimming took 7 bases from V and 0 from J, leaving 13 bases between them. The CDR3 is 15 residues long. Written as DNA, the CDR3 is TGTGCCACCACCCGGGACCCCGTCTCTGGAAACACCATATATTTT. Its translation: CATTRDPVSGNTIYF.

The chain carries TRBV28 and TRBJ1-2; 9 nucleotides line up with TRBD1. The V and J ends lost 5 bases and 8 bases, in that order; junction bases with no gene match: 12. The length of the CDR3 is 15 residues. From germline, CDR1 is MDHEN and CDR2 SYDVKM. CDR3 sequence reads: CASSTGLGQGRGYTF. CDR3 sequence (DNA): TGTGCCAGCAGTACAGGACTAGGACAGGGGAGGGGCTACACCTTC.

The count of this clone is one. The chain uses TRBV28 and TRBJ1-5; TRBD1 matches at 8 bases. Trimming took 4 bases from V and 2 from J; bases not matched to a gene: 7. Germline CDR1 reads MDHEN; CDR2 reads SYDVKM. CDR3 length: 16 residues. CDR3 sequence (DNA): TGTGCCAGCAGTTCTCAGACAGGGGATGGCAATCAGCCCCAGCATTTT. Protein product: CASSSQTGDGNQPQHF.

As to this clone: Additional DNA sequences in this sample encode the identical CDR3. This sequence joins TRBV5-1 and TRBJ2-7; D remains unclear. Germline assignment: CDR1 SGHRS and CDR2 YFSETQ. Trimming shortened V by 0 bases and J by 6 bases, and 4 bases separated the two germline ends. This CDR3 comprises 11 residues. CDR3 amino acids: CASSLEVEQYF. CDR3 nucleotides: TGCGCCAGCAGCTTGGAAGTCGAGCAGTACTTC.

This chain links TRBV10-1 with TRBJ1-5; D gene ambiguous. The CDR3 is 13 amino acids. Germline CDR1 and CDR2: WNHNN and SYGVQD (reference sequence). Trimming pared 0 bases from V and 7 bases from J, leaving 7 bases between. The CDR3 bases are TGCGCCAGCAGTGAGTCAGGACCGCAGCCCCAGCATTTT. Protein: CASSESGPQPQHF.

V gene TRBV19 combines with J gene TRBJ2-7; 12 bases align to TRBD1. The length of the CDR3 is 15 residues. J gave up 4 bases and V 6 bases, and 7 bases lay outside the gene matches. From germline, CDR1 is LNHDA and CDR2 SQIVND (reference sequence). The CDR3 DNA is TGTGCCAGTAGAGATGGGACAGGGGGCGGGTACGAGCAGTACTTC. This sequence encodes CASRDGTGGGYEQYF.

CDR3 coding DNA: TGTGCCAGCAGTACCCGGGCAGGAAGTCGCAATCAGCCCCAGCATTTT. Amino acid sequence: CASSTRAGSRNQPQHF. The chain links TRBV28 to TRBJ1-5; D not resolved. The CDR3 covers 16 residues. The V end was cut by 5 bases, the J end by 2 bases, with 16 bases between. From germline, CDR1 is MDHEN and CDR2 SYDVKM.

The chain has TRBV11-2 and TRBJ2-5, with D unclear. The CDR3 is made up of 18 amino acids. Between the trimmed V and J ends, which lost 5 bases and 5 bases, there was a span of 27 bases. Germline CDR1 reads SGHAT; CDR2 reads FQNNGV. The CDR3 loop is CASSTSPQYPPLGETQYF. CDR3 coding DNA: TGTGCCAGCAGCACCTCCCCGCAGTATCCTCCCCTGGGGGAGACCCAGTACTTC.

The chain is built from TRBV9 and TRBJ2-3, with 15 nucleotides matching TRBD2. J was trimmed by 5 bases and V by 3 bases; bases with no gene match: 13. The CDR3 totals 19 residues. In germline, CDR1 is SGDLS, CDR2 YYNGEE. The DNA for the CDR3 is TGTGCCAGCAGCGCCTCCGGGACTAGCGGGAGGTTAGGCAGAGATACGCAGTATTTT. Translation: CASSASGTSGRLGRDTQYF.

Notes on this clone: An end of the junction differs from the germline gene, which may be a read error. The rearrangement joins TRBV10-3 to TRBJ2-4; 9 bases align to TRBD1. Germline V gene sequence: CDR1 ENHRY, CDR2 SYGVKD. CDR3 length equals 15 residues. This chain's CDR3 is CAISGGQGAENIQYF. CDR3 nucleotides: TGTGCCATCAGTGGGGGACAGGGAGCCGAAAACATTCAGTACTTC.

The gene calls are TRBV28 and TRBJ2-3; 16 bases map to TRBD2. Germline V CDR1 and CDR2: MDHEN, SYDVKM. V gave up 4 bases and J gave up 3 bases; unmatched junction bases: 7. The CDR3 is 18 amino acids. The CDR3, as DNA: TGTGCCAGCAGTTCTCCGGGACTAGCGGGAGGGCCGACAGATACGCAGTATTTT. Protein: CASSSPGLAGGPTDTQYF.